This T cell receptor beta chain is from a study of blood T cell repertoires in COVID-19. Recovered Cohort 3 donors showed two negative PCRs, clearance, or symptom resolution. The authors' processing: The authors estimated nucleated cell counts from reference gene primer amplification. Here immunoSEQ multiplex PCR was the method, and the copy in TCRdb shows in-frame clones only, minus some. V and J calls plus clone size are reproduced from that table; the DNA served to infer D and trimming. Here the sample spans a few hundred thousand clones, 70% to 90% being singletons. The CDR3 is 14 amino acids. CDR1 is LGHDT and CDR2 is YNNKEL in the germline V gene (reference sequence). Trimming left V 3 bases short and J 0 bases short, with 9 bases between.

This TCR derives from a man between 25 and 39 years old who had recovered from COVID-19. The chain employs TRBV3-1 (or the pseudogene TRBV3-2) and TRBJ2-7; no clear D. The sequenced material came from PBMCs or T cells enriched from blood (not recorded which). This chain's CDR3 is CASSQISGSYEQYF. For the CDR3, the DNA is TGTGCCAGCAGCCAGATATCGGGCTCCTACGAGCAGTACTTC.